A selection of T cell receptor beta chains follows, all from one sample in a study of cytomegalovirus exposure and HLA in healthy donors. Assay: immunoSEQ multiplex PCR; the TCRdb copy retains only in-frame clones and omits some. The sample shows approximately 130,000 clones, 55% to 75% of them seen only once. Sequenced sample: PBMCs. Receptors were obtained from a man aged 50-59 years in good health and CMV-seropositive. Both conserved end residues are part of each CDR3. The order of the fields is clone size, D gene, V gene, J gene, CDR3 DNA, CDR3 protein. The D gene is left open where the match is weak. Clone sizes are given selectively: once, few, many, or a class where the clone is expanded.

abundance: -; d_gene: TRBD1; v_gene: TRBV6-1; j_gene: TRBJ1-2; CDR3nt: TGTGCCAGCAGTGCGTATATTGGGACAGTCCTCTTC; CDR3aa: CASSAYIGTVLF
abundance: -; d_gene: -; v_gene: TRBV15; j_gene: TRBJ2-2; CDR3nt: TGTGCCACCAGCAGGCCGGGGAAGGGAAGCCCCGGGGAGCTGTTTTTT; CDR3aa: CATSRPGKGSPGELFF
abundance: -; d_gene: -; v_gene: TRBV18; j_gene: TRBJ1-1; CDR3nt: TGTGCCAGCTCACCACGTGAGACACAGAACACTGAAGCTTTCTTT; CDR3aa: CASSPRETQNTEAFF
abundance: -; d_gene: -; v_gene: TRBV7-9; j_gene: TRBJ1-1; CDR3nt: TGTGCCAGCAGCTCTTTCGGGGGGGACGCTTTCTTT; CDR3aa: CASSSFGGDAFF
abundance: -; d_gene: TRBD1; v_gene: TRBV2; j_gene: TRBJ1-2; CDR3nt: TGTGCCAGCAGACCGGGACAGGGAACTTTTGGCTACACCTTC; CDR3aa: CASRPGQGTFGYTF
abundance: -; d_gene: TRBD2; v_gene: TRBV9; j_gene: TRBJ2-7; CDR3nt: TGTGCCAGCAGCGCTCTAGCGGTCGACTACGAGCAGTACTTC; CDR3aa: CASSALAVDYEQYF
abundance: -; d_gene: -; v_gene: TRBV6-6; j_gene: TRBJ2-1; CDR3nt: TGTGCCAGCAGTAAAGGACTACGAACTTGGGATGAGCAGTTCTTC; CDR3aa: CASSKGLRTWDEQFF
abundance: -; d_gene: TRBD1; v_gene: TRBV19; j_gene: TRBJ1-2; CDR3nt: TGTGCCAGTAGTGTACTCGGGACAGGGAAACCGAGTAACTATGGCTACACCTTC; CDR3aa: CASSVLGTGKPSNYGYTF
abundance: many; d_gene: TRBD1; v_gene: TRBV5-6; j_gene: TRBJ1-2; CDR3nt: TGTGCCAGCTCCCCCTGGGACAGGGGGTTCTATGGCTACACCTTC; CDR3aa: CASSPWDRGFYGYTF
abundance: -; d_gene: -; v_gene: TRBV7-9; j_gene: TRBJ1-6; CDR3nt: TGTGCCAGCAGCTTTGCGAATTCACCCCTCCACTTT; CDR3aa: CASSFANSPLHF
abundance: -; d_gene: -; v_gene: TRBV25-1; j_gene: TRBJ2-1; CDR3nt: TGTGCCAGCAGTCCTGGGCAGAACTACAATGAGCAGTTCTTC; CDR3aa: CASSPGQNYNEQFF
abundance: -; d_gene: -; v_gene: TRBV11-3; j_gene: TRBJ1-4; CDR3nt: TGTGCCAGCAGCTCCACGGAGGGAAAACTGTTTTTT; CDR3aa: CASSSTEGKLFF
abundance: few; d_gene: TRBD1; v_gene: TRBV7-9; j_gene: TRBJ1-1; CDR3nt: TGTGCCAGCAGCCGGGGACAGGCTGAAGCTTTCTTT; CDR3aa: CASSRGQAEAFF
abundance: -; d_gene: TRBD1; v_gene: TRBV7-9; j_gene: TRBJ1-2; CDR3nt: TGTGCCAGCAGTGACACCGACAGGGAAATGGGCGGCTACACCTTC; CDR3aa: CASSDTDREMGGYTF
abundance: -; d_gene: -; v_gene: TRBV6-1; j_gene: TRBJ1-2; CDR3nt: TGTGCCAGCAGTGGGATGTTTCGAGAGGCAGGGACTAACTATGGCTACACCTTC; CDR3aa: CASSGMFREAGTNYGYTF
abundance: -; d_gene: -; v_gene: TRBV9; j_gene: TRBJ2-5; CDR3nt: TGTGCCAGCAGCGTAGCCCTAAAGGAGACCCAGTACTTC; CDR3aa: CASSVALKETQYF
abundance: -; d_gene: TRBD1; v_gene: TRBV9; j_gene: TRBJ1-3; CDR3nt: TGTGCCAGCAGCTCGGGGACAGGGGCGTCTGGAAACACCATATATTTT; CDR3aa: CASSSGTGASGNTIYF
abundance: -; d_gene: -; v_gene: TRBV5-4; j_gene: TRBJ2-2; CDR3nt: TGTGCCAGCAGCTTGGCCCGCCCTGGCGGCACCGGGGAGCTGTTTTTT; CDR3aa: CASSLARPGGTGELFF
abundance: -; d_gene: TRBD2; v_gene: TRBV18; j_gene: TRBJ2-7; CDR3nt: TGTGCCAGCTCACCAAGGCTAGCGGGTGGCGAGCAGTACTTC; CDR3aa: CASSPRLAGGEQYF
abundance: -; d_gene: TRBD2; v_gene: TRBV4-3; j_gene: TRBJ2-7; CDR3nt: TGCGCCAGCAGCCAAGATAAAGCGGGGCCTGACGGGCAGTACTTC; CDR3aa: CASSQDKAGPDGQYF
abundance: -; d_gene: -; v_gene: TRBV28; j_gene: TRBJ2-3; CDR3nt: TGTGCCAGCAAAGAGAGCGGAAGCACAGATACGCAGTATTTT; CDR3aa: CASKESGSTDTQYF
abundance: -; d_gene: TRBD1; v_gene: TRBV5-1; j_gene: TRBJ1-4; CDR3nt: TGCGCCAGCAGCCAATCTGGACAGGGTAGAGAAAAACTGTTTTTT; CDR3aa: CASSQSGQGREKLFF
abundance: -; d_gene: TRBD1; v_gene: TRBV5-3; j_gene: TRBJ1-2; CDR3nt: TGTGCCAGCAGCTTGGACAGGGGCTATGGCTACACCTTC; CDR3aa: CASSLDRGYGYTF
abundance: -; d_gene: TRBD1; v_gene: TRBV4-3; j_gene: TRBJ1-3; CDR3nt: TGCGCCAGCAGCCAAGAACACGTGACAGGGTCTGGAGGAAACACCATATATTTT; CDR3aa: CASSQEHVTGSGGNTIYF
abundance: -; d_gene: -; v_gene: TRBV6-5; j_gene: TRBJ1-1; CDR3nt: TGTGCCAGCAGTTACAAGGGGGAAAACACTGAAGCTTTCTTT; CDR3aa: CASSYKGENTEAFF
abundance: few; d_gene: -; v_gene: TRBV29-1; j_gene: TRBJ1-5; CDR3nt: TGCAGCGTTGCCAGGGATAGCAATCAGCCCCAGCATTTT; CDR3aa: CSVARDSNQPQHF
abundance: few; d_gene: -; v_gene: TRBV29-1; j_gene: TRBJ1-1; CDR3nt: TGCAGCGTTGATGAGGGTCGGATTAACACTGAAGCTTTCTTT; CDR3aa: CSVDEGRINTEAFF
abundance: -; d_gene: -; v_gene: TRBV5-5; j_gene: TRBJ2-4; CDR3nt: TGTGCCAGCAGCTTGTTGGGCGGGGTCGCCAAAAACATTCAGTACTTC; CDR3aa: CASSLLGGVAKNIQYF
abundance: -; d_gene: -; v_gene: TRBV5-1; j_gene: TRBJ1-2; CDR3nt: TGCGCCAGCAGAGGAGGGACCCATGGCTACACCTTC; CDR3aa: CASRGGTHGYTF
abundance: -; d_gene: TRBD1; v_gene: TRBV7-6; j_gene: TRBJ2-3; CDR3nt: TGTGCCAGCAGCTCTGGACAGGGCACAGATACGCAGTATTTT; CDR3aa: CASSSGQGTDTQYF
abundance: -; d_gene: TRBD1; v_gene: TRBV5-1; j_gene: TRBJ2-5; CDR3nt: TGCGCCAGCAGCTCCACAGGGGGGATCTCGGGTGAGCAGTACTTC; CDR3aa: CASSSTGGISGEQYF
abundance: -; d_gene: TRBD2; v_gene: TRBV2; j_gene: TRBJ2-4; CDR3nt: TGTGCCAGCAGTGGACTAGCGGGAGGGCCCTCCGGCATTCAGTACTTC; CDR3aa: CASSGLAGGPSGIQYF
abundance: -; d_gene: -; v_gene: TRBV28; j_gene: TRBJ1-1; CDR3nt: TGTGCCAGCAGTATCGGCCTGAGGACTGAAGCTTTCTTT; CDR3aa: CASSIGLRTEAFF